A selection of T cell receptor beta chains follows, all from one sample in a study of cytomegalovirus exposure and HLA in healthy donors. The data were produced by immunoSEQ multiplex PCR, yet TCRdb's version contains in-frame clones alone and is incomplete. The sample lists 150,000 to 200,000 clones; around four fifths were seen once. Input material: PBMCs. All receptors derive from a woman under 40 in good health and CMV-seronegative. Both conserved end residues are trimmed from each CDR3. Each record gives: V gene, CDR3 length, J gene, CDR3 protein.

TRBV6-1	11	TRBJ1-2	ASSEDRGLGYT
TRBV7-8	15	TRBJ2-2	ASSLRTSGGHTGELF
TRBV9	12	TRBJ1-2	ASSVEGRGYGYT
TRBV7-8	11	TRBJ1-5	ASSLEEGTPQH
TRBV19	10	TRBJ2-7	ASSTGKYEQY
TRBV28	12	TRBJ2-5	AANRGGYAETQY
TRBV27	10	TRBJ2-3	ASSPTLDTQY
TRBV19	17	TRBJ1-5	ASSIALIGQASGYQPQH
TRBV18	13	TRBJ1-6	ASSRGPEGFSPLH
TRBV30	12	TRBJ2-7	AWSVITGKSEQY
TRBV9	11	TRBJ1-2	ASSVGGDYGYT
TRBV27	15	TRBJ2-5	ASSLSSTSGGRETQY
TRBV21-1	14	TRBJ1-3	ASSKERGFSGNTIY
TRBV10-3	13	TRBJ1-2	AISENPTGNYGYT
TRBV2	12	TRBJ1-1	ASSPRQSNTEAF
TRBV5-1	17	TRBJ2-3	ASSLRGLAGGISTDTQY
TRBV6-5	11	TRBJ2-2	ATTTGHTGELF
TRBV9	13	TRBJ1-5	ASSVSGTFDQPQH
TRBV11-2	13	TRBJ2-1	ASSLGASGGDEQF
TRBV5-1	10	TRBJ2-5	ASSWARETQY
TRBV5-6	14	TRBJ2-1	ASSPGTSGGAYEQF
TRBV11-2	14	TRBJ2-4	ASSLEGARAKNIQY
TRBV10-3	10	TRBJ1-1	AIKGVGTEAF
TRBV9	11	TRBJ1-2	ASSVGQIYGYT
TRBV6-5	10	TRBJ2-7	ASSERGREQY
TRBV11-2	12	TRBJ2-5	ASLGGGSGETQY
TRBV10-1	12	TRBJ2-7	ASSCREPPYEQY
TRBV2	14	TRBJ1-2	ASSDSSVGTNYGYT
TRBV5-1	13	TRBJ2-7	ASSLAAPGSGEQY
TRBV6-1	11	TRBJ2-7	ASSYGGLYEQY
TRBV2	9	TRBJ2-5	ASRESVTQY
TRBV5-6	14	TRBJ1-6	ASSQDRGQYNSPLH
TRBV7-9	16	TRBJ2-6	ASTTPGTGGDGANVLT
TRBV5-1	13	TRBJ2-3	ASSSGTGAGDTQY
TRBV5-4	16	TRBJ2-7	ASSLGRDRGSPTYEQY
TRBV6-5	10	TRBJ2-1	ASSGLYNEQF